This passage covers 4 T cell receptor beta chains from one sample sequenced in a study of monozygotic twins with inflammatory bowel disease. Reprocessing the 5' RACE reads, TCRdb reports a single entry for every CDR3 protein and omits DNA. This sample carries around 380,000 distinct CDR3 sequences, with less than 2.5% going to the ten biggest clones. The specimen was blood. The receptors come from a human donor with ulcerative colitis or Crohn's disease, or a healthy co-twin of an affected twin (not recorded which).

J is TRBJ1-6 and V is TRBV9; the TCRdb D gene call, TRBD1, has no DNA to confirm it. Looked up from germline, CDR1 is SGDLS and CDR2 is YYNGEE. The length of the CDR3 is 16 residues. The CDR3 loop is CASSVGGRGESSPLHF.

V is TRBV7-2 and J is TRBJ2-3; TCRdb indicates TRBD1, and absent DNA this call remains unverified. Germline V gene data show CDR1 as SGHTA and CDR2 as FQGNSA. The length of the CDR3 is 15 residues. CDR3 residues: CASSSLGHNTDTQYF.

The chain joins TRBV20-1 to TRBJ2-3; TCRdb gives TRBD1 as the D gene, but with no DNA this cannot be confirmed. The germline V gene has CDR1 DFQATT and CDR2 SNEGSKA (reference sequence). The CDR3 is 15 amino acids. CDR3 residues: CSARLPLGEADTQYF.

The genes are TRBV30 and TRBJ1-6; TCRdb lists TRBD1, though no DNA is available to test this call. Germline CDR1 GTSNPN, CDR2 SVGIG (reference sequence). The CDR3 is 14 residues long. The CDR3 loop reads CAWSETYRNSPLHF.